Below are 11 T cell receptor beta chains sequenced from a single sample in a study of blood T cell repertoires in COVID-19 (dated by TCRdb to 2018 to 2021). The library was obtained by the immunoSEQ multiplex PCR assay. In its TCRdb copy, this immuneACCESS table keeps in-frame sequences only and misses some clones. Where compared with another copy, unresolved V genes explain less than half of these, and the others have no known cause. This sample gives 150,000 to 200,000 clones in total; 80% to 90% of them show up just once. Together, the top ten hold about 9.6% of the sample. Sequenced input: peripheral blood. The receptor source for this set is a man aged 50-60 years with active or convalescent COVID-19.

The CDR3 protein is CASQLPWGEIQETQYF. CDR3 bases: TGTGCCAGTCAGCTTCCTTGGGGGGAGATCCAAGAGACCCAGTACTTC. The chain employs TRBV7-9 and TRBJ2-5, with D possibly being TRBD2 (6 bases). The CDR3 is made up of 16 amino acids. With 9 bases removed from V and 1 base from J, the gap between germline ends came to 21 bases. Germline V CDR1 and CDR2: SEHNR, FQNEAQ (reference sequence).

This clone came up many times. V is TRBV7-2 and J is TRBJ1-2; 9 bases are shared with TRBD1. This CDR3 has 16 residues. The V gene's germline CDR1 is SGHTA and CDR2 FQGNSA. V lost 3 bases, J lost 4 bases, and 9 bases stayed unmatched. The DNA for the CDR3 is TGTGCCAGCAGCTTCCCTCCGGGACAGGGTCGCTATGGCTACACCTTC. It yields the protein CASSFPPGQGRYGYTF.

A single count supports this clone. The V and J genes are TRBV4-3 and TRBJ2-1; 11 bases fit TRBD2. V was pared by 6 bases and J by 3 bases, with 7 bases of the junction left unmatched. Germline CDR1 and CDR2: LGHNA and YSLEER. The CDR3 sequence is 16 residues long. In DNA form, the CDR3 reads TGCGCCAGCAGTGATAGCGGGGGGGCCGTCTACAATGAGCAGTTCTTC. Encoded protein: CASSDSGGAVYNEQFF.

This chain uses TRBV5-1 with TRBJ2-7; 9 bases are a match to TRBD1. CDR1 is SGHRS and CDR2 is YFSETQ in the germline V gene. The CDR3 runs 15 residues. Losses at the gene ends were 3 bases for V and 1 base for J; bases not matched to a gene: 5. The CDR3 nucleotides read TGCGCCAGCAGCTACTCCGGGACAGGGTCCTACGAGCAGTACTTC. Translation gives CASSYSGTGSYEQYF. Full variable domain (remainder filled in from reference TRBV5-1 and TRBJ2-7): KAGVTQTPRYLIKTRGQQVTLSCSPISGHRSVSWYQQTPGQGLQFLFEYFSETQRNKGNFPGRFSGRQFSNSRSEMNVSTLELGDSALYLCASSYSGTGSYEQYFGPGTRLTVT.

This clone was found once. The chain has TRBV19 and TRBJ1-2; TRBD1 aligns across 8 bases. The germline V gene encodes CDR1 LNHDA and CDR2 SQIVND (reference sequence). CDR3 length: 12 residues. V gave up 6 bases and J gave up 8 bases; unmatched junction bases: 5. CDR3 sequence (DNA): TGTGCCAGTAGCCGGACAGGGTACGGCTACACCTTC. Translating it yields CASSRTGYGYTF.

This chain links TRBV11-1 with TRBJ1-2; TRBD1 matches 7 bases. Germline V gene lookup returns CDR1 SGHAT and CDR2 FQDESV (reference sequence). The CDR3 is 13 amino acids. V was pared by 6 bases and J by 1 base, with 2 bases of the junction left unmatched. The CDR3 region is CASSSGGNYGYTF. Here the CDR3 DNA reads TGTGCCAGCAGTTCAGGGGGTAACTATGGCTACACCTTC.

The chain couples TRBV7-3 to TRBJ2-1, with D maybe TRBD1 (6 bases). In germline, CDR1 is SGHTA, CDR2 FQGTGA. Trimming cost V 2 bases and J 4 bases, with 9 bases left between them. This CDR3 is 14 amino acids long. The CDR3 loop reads CASSLGTLYNEQFF. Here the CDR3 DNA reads TGTGCCAGCAGCTTAGGGACACTTTACAATGAGCAGTTCTTC.

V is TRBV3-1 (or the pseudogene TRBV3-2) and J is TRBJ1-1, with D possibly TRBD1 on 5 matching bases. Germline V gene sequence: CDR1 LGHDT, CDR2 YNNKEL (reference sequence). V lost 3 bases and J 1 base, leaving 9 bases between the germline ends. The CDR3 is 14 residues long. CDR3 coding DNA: TGTGCCAGCAGCCAGGAGGGACGGAACACTGAAGCTTTCTTT. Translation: CASSQEGRNTEAFF.

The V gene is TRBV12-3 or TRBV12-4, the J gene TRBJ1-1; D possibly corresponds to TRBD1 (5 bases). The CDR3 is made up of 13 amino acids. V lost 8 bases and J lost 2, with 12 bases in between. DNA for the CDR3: TGTGCCAGCCCTGGGCAGGGAAACACTGAAGCTTTCTTT. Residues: CASPGQGNTEAFF.

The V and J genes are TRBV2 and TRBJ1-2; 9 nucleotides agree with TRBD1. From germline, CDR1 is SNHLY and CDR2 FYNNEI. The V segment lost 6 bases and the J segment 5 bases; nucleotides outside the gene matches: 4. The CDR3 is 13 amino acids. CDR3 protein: CASRSGTGYGYTF. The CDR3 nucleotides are TGTGCCAGCAGGTCCGGGACAGGGTATGGCTACACCTTC.

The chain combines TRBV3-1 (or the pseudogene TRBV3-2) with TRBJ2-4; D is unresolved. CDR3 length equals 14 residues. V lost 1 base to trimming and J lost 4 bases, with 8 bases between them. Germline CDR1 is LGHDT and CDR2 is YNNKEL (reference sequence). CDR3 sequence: CASSQVSQKNIQYF. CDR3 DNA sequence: TGTGCCAGCAGCCAAGTCTCCCAGAAAAACATTCAGTACTTC.